A single sample is the source of the 9 T cell receptor beta chains below, sequenced in a study of molecular identifiers for immune sequencing clone quantification. One entry per CDR3 protein, called by TCRdb with MiXCR from the PCR reads. The table includes about 320,000 distinct CDR3 sequences, about 22% detected once. The sample taken for sequencing was naive CD8+ T cells from blood, with Jurkat cell RNA spiked in. Subset meaning: FACS-sorted CD8+CD4-CCR7+CD45RA+ naive T cells. These receptors originate from a human donor in good health. Some libraries in this study had Jurkat cell RNA spiked in.

This clonotype was observed many times. V is TRBV30 and J is TRBJ1-1, with TRBD1 as a possible D gene (6 bases). V lost 3 bases to trimming and J lost 4 bases, with 12 bases between them. Germline V gene sequence: CDR1 GTSNPN, CDR2 SVGIG (reference sequence). The CDR3 is 13 residues long. The CDR3 region is CAWRGGGITEAFF. Here the CDR3 DNA reads TGTGCCTGGAGGGGAGGGGGAATCACTGAAGCTTTCTTT.

This clonotype has at least ten counts. The chain couples TRBV6-5 to TRBJ2-3; 11 nucleotides agree with TRBD2. With V trimmed by 2 bases and J by 0 bases, 10 bases remained unmatched. This CDR3 has 19 amino acids. Germline V gives CDR1 MNHEY, CDR2 SVGAGI. The CDR3 DNA sequence: TGTGCCAGCAGTTACCTCCCGGGACTAGCGGAGGGGAGCACAGATACGCAGTATTTT. Protein sequence: CASSYLPGLAEGSTDTQYF.

The chain employs TRBV20-1 and TRBJ2-7; 12 bases agree with TRBD2. Germline assignment: CDR1 DFQATT and CDR2 SNEGSKA (reference sequence). The CDR3 is 18 residues long. V dropped 1 base and J dropped 3; count of bases not matched to a gene: 13. DNA for the CDR3: TGCAGTGCTAGAGTTAGTAGACTAGCGGGGGAACAATACTACGAGCAGTACTTC. Translated: CSARVSRLAGEQYYEQYF.

The genes are TRBV4-3 and TRBJ2-1; no clear D gene. V was cut by 1 base and J by 0 bases, with 13 bases left in between. Germline-derived CDR1 and CDR2 are LGHNA and YSLEER. The CDR3 spans 17 residues. The CDR3 nucleotides are TGCGCCAGCAGCCAAGTTACGGGCCCCAGCTCCTACAATGAGCAGTTCTTC. It translates to CASSQVTGPSSYNEQFF.

In this sample, this clonotype turned up once. A clone one base away is much larger, so this may be a read error. The chain employs TRBV30 and TRBJ1-1; D gene uncertain. CDR3 size: 9 residues. The germline CDR1 and CDR2 sequences are GTSNPN and SVGIG (reference sequence). The germline V and J ends were trimmed by 5 bases and 10 bases, with 8 bases remaining between them. CDR3 in amino acids: CAWWPGAFF. The CDR3 DNA reads TGTGCCTGGTGGCCGGGAGCTTTCTTT.

The table lists this clonotype with many counts. The chain combines TRBV7-9 with TRBJ2-3; 12 nucleotides agree with TRBD2. After removal of 5 bases from V and 0 bases from J, the junction contained 12 bases not matched to a gene. The CDR3 covers 19 residues. Germline V gives CDR1 SEHNR, CDR2 FQNEAQ (reference sequence). Here the CDR3 reads CASSPQLAGGTLSTDTQYF. The CDR3 region has the DNA TGTGCCAGCAGCCCCCAACTAGCGGGAGGCACCTTGAGCACAGATACGCAGTATTTT.

V gene TRBV3-1 combines with J gene TRBJ1-1; D call uncertain. V was cut by 3 bases and J by 4 bases, with 9 bases left in between. Germline V gene data show CDR1 as LGHDT and CDR2 as YNNKEL (reference sequence). This CDR3 has 13 residues. The CDR3 DNA follows: TGTGCCAGCAGCCATCCCTATTCCACTGAAGCTTTCTTT. The encoded protein is CASSHPYSTEAFF. Filled out from reference TRBV3-1 and TRBJ1-1, the complete variable domain reads DTAVSQTPKYLVTQMGNDKSIKCEQNLGHDTMYWYKQDSKKFLKIMFSYNNKELIINETVPNRFSPKSPDKAHLNLHINSLELGDSAVYFCASSHPYSTEAFFGQGTRLTVV.

On this clonotype: This sequence may be a read error, since a much larger clone differs from it by one base. The chain uses TRBV4-1 and TRBJ2-3, with 11 bases fitting TRBD2. The CDR3 runs to 17 residues. V lost 3 bases to trimming and J lost 4 bases; unmatched junction nucleotides: 9. Germline V gene sequence: CDR1 MGHRA, CDR2 YSYEKL. This CDR3 reads CASSHLSSGGTPDTQYF. CDR3 sequence (DNA): TGCGCCAGCAGCCATCTGTCTAGCGGGGGGACACCAGATACGCAGTATTTT.

This clonotype was counted many times. The genes are TRBV6-5 and TRBJ1-1, with D unclear. CDR1 is MNHEY, CDR2 SVGAGI, per germline. The CDR3 runs to 14 residues. The V end lost 5 bases, the J end lost 0 bases, and 10 bases lay between the germline ends. As DNA, the CDR3 is TGTGCCAGCAGTACTCGGTCACTGAACACTGAAGCTTTCTTT. Translated, it gives CASSTRSLNTEAFF.